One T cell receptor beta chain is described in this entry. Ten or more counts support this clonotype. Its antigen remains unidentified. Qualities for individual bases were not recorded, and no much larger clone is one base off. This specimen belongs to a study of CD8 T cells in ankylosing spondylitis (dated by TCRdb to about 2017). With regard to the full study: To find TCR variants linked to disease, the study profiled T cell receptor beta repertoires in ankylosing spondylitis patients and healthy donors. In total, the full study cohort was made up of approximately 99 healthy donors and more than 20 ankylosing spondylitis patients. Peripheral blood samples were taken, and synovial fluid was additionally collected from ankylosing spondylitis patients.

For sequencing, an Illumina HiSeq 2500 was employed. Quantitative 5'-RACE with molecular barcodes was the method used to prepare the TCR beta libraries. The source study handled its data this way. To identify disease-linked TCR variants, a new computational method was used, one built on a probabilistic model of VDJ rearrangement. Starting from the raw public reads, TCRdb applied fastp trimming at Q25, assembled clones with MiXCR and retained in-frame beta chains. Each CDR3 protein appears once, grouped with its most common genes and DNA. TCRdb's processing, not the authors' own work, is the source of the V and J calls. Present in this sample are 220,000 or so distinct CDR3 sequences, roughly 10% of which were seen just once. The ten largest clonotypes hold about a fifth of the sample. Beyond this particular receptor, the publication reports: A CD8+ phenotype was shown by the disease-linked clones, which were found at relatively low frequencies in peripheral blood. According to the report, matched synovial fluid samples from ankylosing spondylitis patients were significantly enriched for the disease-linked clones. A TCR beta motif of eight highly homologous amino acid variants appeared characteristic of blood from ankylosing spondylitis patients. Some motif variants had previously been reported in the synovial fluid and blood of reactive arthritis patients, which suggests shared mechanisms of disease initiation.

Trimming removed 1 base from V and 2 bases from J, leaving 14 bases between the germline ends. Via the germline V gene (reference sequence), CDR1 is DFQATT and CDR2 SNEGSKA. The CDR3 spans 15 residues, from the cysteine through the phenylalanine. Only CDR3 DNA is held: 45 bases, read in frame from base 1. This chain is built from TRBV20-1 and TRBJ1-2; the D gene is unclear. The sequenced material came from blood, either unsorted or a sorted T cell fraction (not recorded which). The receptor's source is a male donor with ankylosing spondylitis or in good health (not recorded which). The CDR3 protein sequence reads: CSARAPQRLNYGYTF. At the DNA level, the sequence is TGCAGTGCTAGAGCGCCACAGCGACTAAACTATGGCTACACCTTC.